The 28 T cell receptor beta chains below come from one sample, sequenced in a study of blood T cell repertoires in COVID-19. Sequenced by immunoSEQ multiplex PCR; TCRdb stores in-frame clones only, minus some. The table has about 500,000 clones, roughly 87% seen once. Sequenced input: PBMCs or T cells enriched from blood (not recorded which). These receptors were taken from a young woman who had recovered from COVID-19.

The chain joins TRBV29-1 to TRBJ1-2; the D gene is possibly TRBD1 (6 bases). Trimming pared 2 bases from V and 2 bases from J, leaving 9 bases between. Per the germline V gene, CDR1 is SQVTM and CDR2 is ANQGSEA. The CDR3 extends over 13 amino acids. The CDR3 bases are TGCAGCGTTGAAAAGGGGGGGAACTATGGCTACACCTTC. Protein product: CSVEKGGNYGYTF. Full variable domain (outside the CDR3, taken from reference TRBV29-1 and TRBJ1-2): SAVISQKPSRDICQRGTSLTIQCQVDSQVTMMFWYRQQPGQSLTLIATANQGSEATYESGFVIDKFPISRPNLTFSTLTVSNMSPEDSSIYLCSVEKGGNYGYTFGSGTRLTVV.

The rearrangement joins TRBV5-1 to TRBJ2-7; 11 bases agree with TRBD2. This CDR3 contains 16 residues. In germline, CDR1 is SGHRS, CDR2 YFSETQ. Trimming cost V 3 bases and J 3 bases; bases outside gene matches: 8. CDR3 sequence (DNA): TGCGCCAGCAGCTATATAGCGGGGGGGCCTTACTACGAGCAGTACTTC. Translation: CASSYIAGGPYYEQYF.

V gene TRBV3-1 (or the pseudogene TRBV3-2) combines with J gene TRBJ1-5, with D possibly being TRBD1 (6 bases). Germline CDR1 and CDR2: LGHDT and YNNKEL (reference sequence). The V and J ends lost 6 bases and 3 bases respectively, with 15 bases between them. This CDR3 is built from 15 residues. The CDR3 sequence: CASSPTGLDNQPQHF. The CDR3 DNA sequence: TGTGCCAGCAGTCCGACAGGTTTAGACAATCAGCCCCAGCATTTT.

The chain couples TRBV5-1 to TRBJ2-1; D not certain. This CDR3 spans 17 amino acids. Per the germline V gene, CDR1 is SGHRS and CDR2 is YFSETQ. Deletions cut 3 bases from V and 4 bases from J, with 20 bases between. The DNA of the CDR3 is TGCGCCAGCAGCTCCTTTCCGAGAGTCACCCAATACAATGAGCAGTTCTTC. Its translation: CASSSFPRVTQYNEQFF.

With regard to this clone: This same CDR3 is encoded by further DNA sequences in the sample. The chain employs TRBV11-2 and TRBJ1-2; D not certain. CDR3 length equals 13 residues. Germline V gives CDR1 SGHAT, CDR2 FQNNGV. V was trimmed by 2 bases and J by 4 bases, leaving 8 bases between them. CDR3 loop: CASSLTGSYGYTF. CDR3 nucleotides: TGTGCCAGCAGCTTAACCGGGTCCTATGGCTACACCTTC. The full variable domain, rest sourced from reference TRBV11-2 and TRBJ1-2, is EAGVAQSPRYKIIEKRQSVAFWCNPISGHATLYWYQQILGQGPKLLIQFQNNGVVDDSQLPKDRFSAERLKGVDSTLKIQPAKLEDSAVYLCASSLTGSYGYTFGSGTRLTVV.

V usage is TRBV19 and J usage is TRBJ1-4, with D perhaps TRBD1 (5 bases). V was pared by 7 bases and J by 6 bases, with 12 bases between. This CDR3 region has 13 residues. The germline CDR1 and CDR2 sequences are LNHDA and SQIVND (reference sequence). The chain's CDR3 is CASTRDGDEKLFF. CDR3 DNA: TGTGCCAGTACGCGGGACGGCGATGAAAAACTGTTTTTT.

The chain joins TRBV6-5 to TRBJ1-6; tentatively, D is TRBD1 (5 bases). The germline V gene encodes CDR1 MNHEY and CDR2 SVGAGI. V was trimmed by 2 bases and J by 2 bases, leaving 7 bases between them. This CDR3 region has 15 residues. The CDR3 DNA reads as TGTGCCAGCAGTTACGACAGAACCTATAATTCACCCCTCCACTTT. This gives the protein CASSYDRTYNSPLHF.

The chain recombines TRBV7-8 with TRBJ2-7; 7 nucleotides align to TRBD1. Germline CDR1 is SGHVS and CDR2 is FQNEAQ. There are 15 residues in the CDR3. J lost 7 bases, V lost 5 bases, and 14 bases had no gene match. CDR3 residues: CASSHPGTAIWEQYF. CDR3 bases: TGTGCCAGCAGCCACCCAGGGACAGCGATATGGGAGCAGTACTTC.

A remark on this clone: The junction differs from germline at one of its ends, possibly a read error. The chain joins TRBV28 to TRBJ1-2, with D possibly matching TRBD1 (5 bases). Per germline, CDR1 MDHEN and CDR2 SYDVKM. The CDR3 extends over 14 amino acids. The chain's CDR3 is CATINSRDYRSGDF. Written as DNA, the CDR3 is TGTGCCACCATCAACTCTAGGGACTATAGGTCTGGCGACTTC.

The rearrangement uses TRBV18 and TRBJ1-1; TRBD1 matches at 9 bases. This CDR3 contains 15 residues. V shed 2 bases, J shed 5 bases, and the junction held 6 bases outside the gene matches. Germline V gives CDR1 KGHSH, CDR2 LQKENI. The CDR3 protein is CASSPKDRGRTEAFF. The CDR3 nucleotides read TGTGCCAGCTCACCAAAGGACAGGGGAAGGACTGAAGCTTTCTTT.

This chain uses TRBV5-4 with TRBJ2-7; D is possibly TRBD2 (5 bases). CDR3 length equals 14 residues. Trimming stripped 0 bases from V and 7 bases from J, with 14 bases between. Per the germline V gene, CDR1 is SGHNT and CDR2 is YYREEE (reference sequence). The CDR3 sequence is CASSLDSRADEQYF. The DNA for the CDR3 is TGTGCCAGCAGCTTGGATTCGCGGGCGGATGAGCAGTACTTC.

With regard to this clone: Other DNA sequences within the sample encode an identical CDR3. V usage is TRBV11-2 and J usage is TRBJ1-1; D gene unclear. CDR3 size: 14 residues. The germline V and J ends were trimmed by 1 base and 2 bases, with 8 bases remaining between them. CDR1 is SGHAT, CDR2 FQNNGV, per germline. The CDR3 nucleotides are TGTGCCAGCAGCTTAGGGGCCGGAAACACTGAAGCTTTCTTT. Translating it yields CASSLGAGNTEAFF.

The chain uses TRBV29-1 and TRBJ1-1; the D is unclear. CDR3 length equals 13 residues. Germline CDR1 SQVTM, CDR2 ANQGSEA. Trimming took 3 bases from V and 5 from J, leaving 13 bases between them. CDR3 nucleotides: TGCAGCGTTGATGACATGTGGGAGACTGAAGCTTTCTTT. Protein sequence: CSVDDMWETEAFF. The full variable domain, completed using reference TRBV29-1 and TRBJ1-1, is SAVISQKPSRDICQRGTSLTIQCQVDSQVTMMFWYRQQPGQSLTLIATANQGSEATYESGFVIDKFPISRPNLTFSTLTVSNMSPEDSSIYLCSVDDMWETEAFFGQGTRLTVV.

This chain uses TRBV7-2 with TRBJ2-3; D is perhaps TRBD2 (6 bases). Germline V lookup: CDR1 SGHTA, CDR2 FQGNSA. The V gene lost 1 base and the J gene lost 0 bases, with 8 bases spanning the gap. The CDR3 consists of 15 residues. This CDR3 reads CASSLDGGSTDTQYF. The CDR3 nucleotides read TGTGCCAGCAGCTTAGATGGGGGGAGCACAGATACGCAGTATTTT.

This clone was picked up one time. The gene calls are TRBV5-1 and TRBJ2-5, with D tentatively TRBD1 (5 bases). Germline CDR1 reads SGHRS; CDR2 reads YFSETQ. Trimming took off 3 bases at V and 1 base at J, with 16 bases between the two ends. The CDR3 spans 16 residues. The CDR3 coding sequence is TGCGCCAGCAGCTGGGGCTCCAGCGCCGGCCAAGAGACCCAGTACTTC. It codes for CASSWGSSAGQETQYF.

Of note for this clone: The same CDR3 is also encoded by other DNA sequences in this sample. The chain carries TRBV18 and TRBJ2-1; TRBD2 is a possible D gene (6 bases). V dropped 1 base and J dropped 4 bases, with 11 bases sitting between them. This CDR3 is built from 15 residues. CDR1 and CDR2 (germline): KGHSH, LQKENI. CDR3 residues: CASSPLAGKYNEQFF. The DNA for the CDR3 is TGTGCCAGCTCACCACTGGCGGGGAAGTACAATGAGCAGTTCTTC.

As for this clone: Different DNA sequences within this sample yield the same CDR3. The V call is TRBV27, the J call TRBJ2-5; a weak D match, TRBD1 (5 bases). V lost 3 bases to trimming and J lost 5 bases, with 10 bases between them. The CDR3 has 13 amino acids. Germline V gene data show CDR1 as MNHEY and CDR2 as SMNVEV (reference sequence). The CDR3 bases are TGTGCCAGCAGTTTCGGGTCAGGGGAGACCCAGTACTTC. Its protein is CASSFGSGETQYF.

This sequence joins TRBV7-9 and TRBJ2-5, with 8 bases fitting TRBD2. The V and J ends lost 4 bases and 4 bases, in that order; junction bases with no gene match: 17. Germline lookup yields CDR1 SEHNR and CDR2 FQNEAQ (reference sequence). The CDR3 length is 18 residues. The CDR3 sequence is CASSSGGIAGPRGETQYF. The DNA for the CDR3 is TGTGCCAGCAGCTCCGGGGGTATAGCGGGGCCTCGAGGAGAGACCCAGTACTTC.

This chain links TRBV30 with TRBJ1-5, with D perhaps TRBD1 (5 bases). V was cut by 0 bases and J by 5 bases, with 11 bases left in between. CDR1 GTSNPN and CDR2 SVGIG come from the germline V gene (reference sequence). CDR3 length: 14 amino acids. CDR3 coding DNA: TGTGCCTGGAGTGTACGGGGGGTGGATCAGCCCCAGCATTTT. Amino acid sequence: CAWSVRGVDQPQHF.

This clone was counted a single time. This chain joins TRBV4-2 and TRBJ2-1, with D perhaps TRBD2 (6 bases). Trimming pared 6 bases from V and 6 bases from J, leaving 12 bases between. CDR1 is LGHNA and CDR2 is YNFKEQ in the germline V gene. The CDR3 length is 13 residues. The CDR3 is CASRSGLLNEQFF. The CDR3 region has the DNA TGTGCCAGCAGGTCGGGACTCCTCAATGAGCAGTTCTTC.

The chain employs TRBV14 and TRBJ1-2; D gene ambiguous. This CDR3 has 13 amino acids. Looked up from germline, CDR1 is SGHDN and CDR2 is FVKESK. Trimming removed 0 bases from V and 7 bases from J, with 9 bases in between. In DNA, the CDR3 is TGTGCCAGCAGCCAAGAACTCTGGGCTGGCTACACCTTC. This gives the protein CASSQELWAGYTF.

The chain has TRBV5-6 and TRBJ1-2; TRBD1 matches 10 bases. This CDR3 has 16 amino acids. The junction had 8 bases not matched to a gene; V was cut back by 4 bases and J by 2 bases. The germline gives CDR1 SGHDT, CDR2 YYEEEE. CDR3 coding DNA: TGTGCCAGCAGCCCCCTCGGGACAGGGGCGAACTATGGCTACACCTTC. It is translated as CASSPLGTGANYGYTF.

This clone was detected only once. The chain combines TRBV5-1 with TRBJ2-7, with 10 nucleotides matching TRBD1. The CDR3 spans 14 residues. Germline CDR1 reads SGHRS; CDR2 reads YFSETQ. Trimming cost V 6 bases and J 5 bases; bases outside gene matches: 8. The CDR3 DNA reads TGCGCCAGCACAGCCGGGACAGGGGCCGACGAGCAGTACTTC. Amino acid sequence: CASTAGTGADEQYF.

This clone appeared a few times. The J gene is TRBJ1-1, the V gene TRBV30; tentative D call: TRBD1 (5 bases). The CDR3 totals 11 residues. Per the germline V gene, CDR1 is GTSNPN and CDR2 is SVGIG (reference sequence). Trimming took 2 bases from V and 11 from J, leaving 12 bases between them. The CDR3 protein is CAWSQGFGAFF. CDR3 bases: TGTGCCTGGAGTCAGGGCTTCGGGGCTTTCTTT.

The chain couples TRBV3-1 (or the pseudogene TRBV3-2) to TRBJ1-6; D gene unclear. In germline, CDR1 is LGHDT, CDR2 YNNKEL (reference sequence). This CDR3 region has 14 residues. Trimming took off 6 bases at V and 0 bases at J, with 6 bases between the two ends. As DNA, the CDR3 is TGTGCCAGCAGTTTCCTCTCCTATAATTCACCCCTCCACTTT. Protein sequence: CASSFLSYNSPLHF.

This clone was observed a handful of times. This sequence joins TRBV6-4 and TRBJ2-7; D call uncertain. Germline V gene data show CDR1 as MRHNA and CDR2 as SNTAGT. V was trimmed by 6 bases and J by 3 bases, leaving 15 bases between them. This CDR3 comprises 14 residues. The CDR3 is CASSRKTGDYEQYF. Written as DNA, the CDR3 is TGTGCCAGCAGCCGAAAAACTGGAGACTACGAGCAGTACTTC.

The V and J genes are TRBV5-1 and TRBJ2-3; 8 nucleotides line up with TRBD1. Trimming took 7 bases from V and 4 from J; bases not matched to a gene: 20. Germline CDR1 SGHRS, CDR2 YFSETQ. There are 18 residues in the CDR3. CDR3 loop: CASSLRGTGEGIPDTQYF. Written as DNA, the CDR3 is TGCGCCAGCTCCTTAAGGGGGACAGGTGAAGGGATCCCAGATACGCAGTATTTT.

The chain carries TRBV14 and TRBJ1-2; the D is unclear. There are 14 residues in the CDR3. V lost 1 base and J lost 8, with 14 bases in between. Per germline, CDR1 SGHDN and CDR2 FVKESK. The CDR3 here is CASSQVDGVEGYTF. The DNA for the CDR3 is TGTGCCAGCAGCCAAGTCGATGGTGTTGAGGGCTACACCTTC.